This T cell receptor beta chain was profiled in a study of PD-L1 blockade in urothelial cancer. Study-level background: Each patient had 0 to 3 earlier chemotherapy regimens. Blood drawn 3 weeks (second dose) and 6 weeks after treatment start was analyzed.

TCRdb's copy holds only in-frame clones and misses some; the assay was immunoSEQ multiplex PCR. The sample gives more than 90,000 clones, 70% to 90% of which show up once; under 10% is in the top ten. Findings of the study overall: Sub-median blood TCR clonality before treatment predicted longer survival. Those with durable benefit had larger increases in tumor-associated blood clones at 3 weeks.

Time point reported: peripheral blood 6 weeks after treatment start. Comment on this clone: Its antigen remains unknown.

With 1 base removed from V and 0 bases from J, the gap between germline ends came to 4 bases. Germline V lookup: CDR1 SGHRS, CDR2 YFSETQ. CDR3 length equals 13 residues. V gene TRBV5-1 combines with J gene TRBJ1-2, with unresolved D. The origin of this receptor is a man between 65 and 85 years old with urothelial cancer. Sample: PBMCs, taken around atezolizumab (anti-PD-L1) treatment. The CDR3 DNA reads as TGCGCCAGCAGCTTGCAATCTAACTATGGCTACACCTTC. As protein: CASSLQSNYGYTF.